This paragraph covers one T cell receptor beta chain sequence. V was pared by 4 bases and J by 4 bases, with 7 bases of the junction left unmatched. Germline CDR1 reads SGHNT; CDR2 reads YYREEE (reference sequence). The CDR3 has 16 residues. Donors in Cohort 3 counted as recovered after two negative PCRs, clearance, or symptom resolution. The method was immunoSEQ multiplex PCR; TCRdb's version includes in-frame clones alone and lacks a portion of them. This sample has 200,000 to 250,000 clones, with around 84% found just once. These data originate in a study of blood T cell repertoires in COVID-19. The chain joins TRBV5-4 to TRBJ2-2; 10 nucleotides match TRBD2. Sequenced input: PBMCs or T cells enriched from blood (not recorded which). This sequence was found in a woman in her thirties or forties who had recovered from COVID-19. The CDR3 bases are TGTGCCAGCAGCGGTAGGACTAGCGGCATCACCGGGGAGCTGTTTTTT. This encodes CASSGRTSGITGELFF.